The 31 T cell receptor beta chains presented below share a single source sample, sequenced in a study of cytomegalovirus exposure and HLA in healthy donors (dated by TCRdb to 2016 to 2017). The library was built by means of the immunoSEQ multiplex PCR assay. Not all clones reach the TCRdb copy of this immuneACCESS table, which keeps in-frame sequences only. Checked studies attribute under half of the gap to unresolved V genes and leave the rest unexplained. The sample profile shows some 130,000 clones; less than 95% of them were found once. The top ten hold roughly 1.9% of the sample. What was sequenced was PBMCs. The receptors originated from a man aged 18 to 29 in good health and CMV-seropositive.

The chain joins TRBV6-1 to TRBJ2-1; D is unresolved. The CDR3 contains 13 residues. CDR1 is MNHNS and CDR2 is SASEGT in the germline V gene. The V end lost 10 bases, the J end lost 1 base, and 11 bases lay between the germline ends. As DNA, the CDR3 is TGTGCCACCTCGCTAGTATCCTACAATGAGCAGTTCTTC. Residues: CATSLVSYNEQFF.

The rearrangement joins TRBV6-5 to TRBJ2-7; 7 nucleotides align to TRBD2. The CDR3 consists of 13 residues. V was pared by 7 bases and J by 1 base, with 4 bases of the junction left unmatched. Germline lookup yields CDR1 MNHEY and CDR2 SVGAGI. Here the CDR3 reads CASKGTTSYEQYF. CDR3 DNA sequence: TGTGCCAGCAAGGGGACTACTTCCTACGAGCAGTACTTC.

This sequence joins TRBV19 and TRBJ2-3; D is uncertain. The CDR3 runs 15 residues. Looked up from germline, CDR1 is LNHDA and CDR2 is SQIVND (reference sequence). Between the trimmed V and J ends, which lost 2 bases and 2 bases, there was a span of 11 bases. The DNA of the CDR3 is TGTGCCAGTAGTATACAAGCAACGATCACAGATACGCAGTATTTT. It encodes CASSIQATITDTQYF.

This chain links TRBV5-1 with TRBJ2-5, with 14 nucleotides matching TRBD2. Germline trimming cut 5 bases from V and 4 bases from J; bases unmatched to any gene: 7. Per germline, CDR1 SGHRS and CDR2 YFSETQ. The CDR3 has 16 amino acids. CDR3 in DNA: TGCGCCAGCAGTTCATTTGGACTAGCGGGAGGAGAGACCCAGTACTTC. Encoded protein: CASSSFGLAGGETQYF.

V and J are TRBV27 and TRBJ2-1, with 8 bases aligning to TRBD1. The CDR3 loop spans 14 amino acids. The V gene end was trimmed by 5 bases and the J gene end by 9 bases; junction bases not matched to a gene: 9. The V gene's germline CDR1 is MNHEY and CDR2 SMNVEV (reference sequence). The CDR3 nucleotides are TGTGCCAGCAGTCCATACGACAGGGGTGGTGAGCAGTTCTTC. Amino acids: CASSPYDRGGEQFF.

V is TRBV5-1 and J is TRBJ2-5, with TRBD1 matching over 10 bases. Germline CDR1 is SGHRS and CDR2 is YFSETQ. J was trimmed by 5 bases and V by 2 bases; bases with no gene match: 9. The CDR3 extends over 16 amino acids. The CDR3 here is CASSLLATGGLETQYF. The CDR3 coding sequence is TGCGCCAGCAGCTTATTAGCGACAGGGGGCTTGGAGACCCAGTACTTC.

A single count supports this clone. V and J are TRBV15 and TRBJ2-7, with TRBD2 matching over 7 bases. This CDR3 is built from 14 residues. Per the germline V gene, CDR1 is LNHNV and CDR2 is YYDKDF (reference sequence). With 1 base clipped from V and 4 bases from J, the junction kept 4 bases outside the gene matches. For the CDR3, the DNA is TGTGCCACCAGCAGAGTGGGCGGGAGTTACGAGCAGTACTTC. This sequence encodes CATSRVGGSYEQYF.

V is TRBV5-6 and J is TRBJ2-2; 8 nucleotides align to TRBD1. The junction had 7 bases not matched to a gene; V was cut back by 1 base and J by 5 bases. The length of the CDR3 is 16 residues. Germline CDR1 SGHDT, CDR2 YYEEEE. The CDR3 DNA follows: TGTGCCAGCAGCTTGTCCGGGACAGGCTTTACCGGGGAGCTGTTTTTT. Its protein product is CASSLSGTGFTGELFF.

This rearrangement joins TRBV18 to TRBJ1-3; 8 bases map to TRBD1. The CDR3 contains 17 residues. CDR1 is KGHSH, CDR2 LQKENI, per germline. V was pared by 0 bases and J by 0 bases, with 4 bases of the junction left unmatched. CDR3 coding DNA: TGTGCCAGCTCACCACCCTCTGGGACAGGCTCTGGAAACACCATATATTTT. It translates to CASSPPSGTGSGNTIYF.

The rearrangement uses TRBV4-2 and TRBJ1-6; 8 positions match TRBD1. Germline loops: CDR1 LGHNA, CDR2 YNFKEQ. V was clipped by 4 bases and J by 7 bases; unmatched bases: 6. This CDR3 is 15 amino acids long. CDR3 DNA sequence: TGTGCCAGCAGCCCTTGGGACAGGCAAAATTCACCCCTCCACTTT. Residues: CASSPWDRQNSPLHF.

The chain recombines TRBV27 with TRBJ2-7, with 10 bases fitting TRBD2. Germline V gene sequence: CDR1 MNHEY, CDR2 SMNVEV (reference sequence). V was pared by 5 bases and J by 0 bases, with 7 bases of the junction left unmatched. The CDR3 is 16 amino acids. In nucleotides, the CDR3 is TGTGCCAGCAGTACTCCCCGGACTAGCGGCTCCTACGAGCAGTACTTC. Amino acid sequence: CASSTPRTSGSYEQYF.

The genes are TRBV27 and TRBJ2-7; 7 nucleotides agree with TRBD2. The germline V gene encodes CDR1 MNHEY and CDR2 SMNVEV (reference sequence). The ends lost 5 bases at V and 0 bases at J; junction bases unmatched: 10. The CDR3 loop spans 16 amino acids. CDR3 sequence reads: CASSPALANPSYEQYF. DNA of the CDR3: TGTGCCAGCAGTCCCGCACTAGCGAATCCCTCCTACGAGCAGTACTTC.

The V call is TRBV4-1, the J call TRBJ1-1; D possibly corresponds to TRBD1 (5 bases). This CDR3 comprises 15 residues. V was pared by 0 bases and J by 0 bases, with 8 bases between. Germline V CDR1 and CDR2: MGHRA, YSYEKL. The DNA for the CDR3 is TGCGCCAGCAGCCAAGACGGGGGGATGAACACTGAAGCTTTCTTT. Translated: CASSQDGGMNTEAFF.

The CDR3 DNA follows: TGTGCCAGCAGCAAACAGGGGCTACAAGTAACCTACGAGCAGTACTTC. The encoded protein is CASSKQGLQVTYEQYF. The chain recombines TRBV5-5 with TRBJ2-7; TRBD1 agrees at 7 bases. This CDR3 has 16 amino acids. The ends lost 4 bases at V and 2 bases at J; junction bases unmatched: 12. Germline V gene data show CDR1 as SGHKS and CDR2 as YYEKEE (reference sequence).

DNA for the CDR3: TGTGCCAGCAGCACGGGACTAGCGGGAGAGGTGGAAGAGACCCAGTACTTC. It translates to CASSTGLAGEVEETQYF. The chain employs TRBV14 and TRBJ2-5; 14 positions match TRBD2. V shed 5 bases, J shed 3 bases, and the junction held 8 bases outside the gene matches. Germline-derived CDR1 and CDR2 are SGHDN and FVKESK. This CDR3 is 17 amino acids long. The variable domain in full, with the rest retrieved from reference TRBV14 and TRBJ2-5, is EAGVTQFPSHSVIEKGQTVTLRCDPISGHDNLYWYRRVMGKEIKFLLHFVKESKQDESGMPNNRFLAERTGGTYSTLKVQPAELEDSGVYFCASSTGLAGEVEETQYFGPGTRLLVL.

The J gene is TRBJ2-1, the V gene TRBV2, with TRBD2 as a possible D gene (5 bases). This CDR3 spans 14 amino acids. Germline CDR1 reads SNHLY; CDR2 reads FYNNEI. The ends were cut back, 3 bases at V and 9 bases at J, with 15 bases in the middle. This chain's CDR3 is CASSEAPQLVEQFF. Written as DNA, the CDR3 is TGTGCCAGCAGTGAGGCCCCACAACTAGTTGAGCAGTTCTTC.

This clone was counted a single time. CDR3 loop: CASSLRGLLKNTEAFF. The DNA of the CDR3 is TGTGCCAGCAGCTTAAGAGGTCTACTTAAGAACACTGAAGCTTTCTTT. The rearrangement joins TRBV11-1 to TRBJ1-1; D call uncertain. CDR3 length: 16 residues. V was cut by 2 bases and J by 1 base, with 14 bases left in between. Looked up from germline, CDR1 is SGHAT and CDR2 is FQDESV (reference sequence).

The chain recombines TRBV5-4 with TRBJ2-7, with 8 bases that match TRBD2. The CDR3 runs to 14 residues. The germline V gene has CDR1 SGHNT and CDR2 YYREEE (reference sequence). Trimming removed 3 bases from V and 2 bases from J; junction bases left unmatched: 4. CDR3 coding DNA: TGTGCCAGCAGCTCGGGACTAGTCCCCTACGAGCAGTACTTC. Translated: CASSSGLVPYEQYF.

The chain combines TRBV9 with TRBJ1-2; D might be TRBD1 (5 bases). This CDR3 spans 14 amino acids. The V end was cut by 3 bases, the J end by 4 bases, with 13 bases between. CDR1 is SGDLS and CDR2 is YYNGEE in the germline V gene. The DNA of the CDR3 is TGTGCCAGCAGCGCCGGGACTGGAGTCTATGGCTACACCTTC. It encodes CASSAGTGVYGYTF.

The CDR3 region is CASSHLLRDRENTEAFF. CDR3 nucleotide sequence: TGCGCCAGCAGCCACCTCCTCCGGGACAGGGAGAACACTGAAGCTTTCTTT. The V gene is TRBV4-1, the J gene TRBJ1-1, with 9 bases aligning to TRBD1. Trimming at V came to 3 bases and at J to 1 base, leaving 9 bases not matched to a gene. The CDR3 length is 17 residues. Germline lookup yields CDR1 MGHRA and CDR2 YSYEKL.

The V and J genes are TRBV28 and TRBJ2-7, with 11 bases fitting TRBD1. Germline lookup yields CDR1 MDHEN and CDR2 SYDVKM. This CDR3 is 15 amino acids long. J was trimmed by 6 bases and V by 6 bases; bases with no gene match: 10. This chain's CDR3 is CASSLGTGGGIEQYF. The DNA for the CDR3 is TGTGCCAGCAGCCTTGGGACAGGGGGAGGAATCGAGCAGTACTTC.

CDR3 bases: TGTGCCAGCAGCCAAGGGACAGGGAACCATGGCAATCAGCCCCAGCATTTT. Translated: CASSQGTGNHGNQPQHF. The V gene is TRBV4-2, the J gene TRBJ1-5; 8 nucleotides line up with TRBD1. V trimming: 1 base; J trimming: 2 bases; junction bases outside the gene matches: 7. CDR1 is LGHNA and CDR2 is YNFKEQ in the germline V gene. The CDR3 length is 17 residues.

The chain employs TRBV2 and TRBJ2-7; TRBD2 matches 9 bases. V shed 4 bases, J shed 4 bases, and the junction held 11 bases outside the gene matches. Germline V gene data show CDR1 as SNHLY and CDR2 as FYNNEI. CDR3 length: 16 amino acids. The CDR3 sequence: CASSASSGSGIYEQYF. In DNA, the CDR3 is TGTGCCAGCAGTGCAAGTAGCGGGAGCGGGATTTACGAGCAGTACTTC.

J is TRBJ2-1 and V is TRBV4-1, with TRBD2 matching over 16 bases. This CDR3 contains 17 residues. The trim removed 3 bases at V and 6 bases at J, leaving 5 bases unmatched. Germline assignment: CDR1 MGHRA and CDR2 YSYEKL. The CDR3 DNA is TGCGCCAGCAGCCATGGGACTAGCGGGAGGGCTGGCAATGAGCAGTTCTTC. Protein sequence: CASSHGTSGRAGNEQFF.

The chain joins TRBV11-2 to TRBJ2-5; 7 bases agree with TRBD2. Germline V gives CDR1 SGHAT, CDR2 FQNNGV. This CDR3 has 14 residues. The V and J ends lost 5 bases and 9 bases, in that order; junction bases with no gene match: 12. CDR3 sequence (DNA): TGTGCCAGCAGCCCCGTGGGGGGTGCGGGGGCCCAGTACTTC. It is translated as CASSPVGGAGAQYF.

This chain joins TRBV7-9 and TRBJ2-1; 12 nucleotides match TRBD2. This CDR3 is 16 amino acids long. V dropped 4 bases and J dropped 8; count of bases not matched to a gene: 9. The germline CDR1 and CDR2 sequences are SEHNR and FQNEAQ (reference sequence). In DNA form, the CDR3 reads TGTGCCAGCAGCTCTCCGACTAGCGGGAGAAAGCATGAGCAGTTCTTC. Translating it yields CASSSPTSGRKHEQFF.

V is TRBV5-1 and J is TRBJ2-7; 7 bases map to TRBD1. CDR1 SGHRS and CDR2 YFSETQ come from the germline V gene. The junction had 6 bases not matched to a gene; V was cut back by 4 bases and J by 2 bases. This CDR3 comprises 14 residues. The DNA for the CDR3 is TGCGCCAGCAGCATGACAGGGCAAACCTACGAGCAGTACTTC. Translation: CASSMTGQTYEQYF.

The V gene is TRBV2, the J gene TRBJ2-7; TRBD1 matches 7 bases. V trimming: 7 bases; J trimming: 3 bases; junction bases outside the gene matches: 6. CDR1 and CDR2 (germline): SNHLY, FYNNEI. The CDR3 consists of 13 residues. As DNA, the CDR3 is TGTGCCAGCAAAGACAGGGAACTCTACGAGCAGTACTTC. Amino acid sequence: CASKDRELYEQYF.

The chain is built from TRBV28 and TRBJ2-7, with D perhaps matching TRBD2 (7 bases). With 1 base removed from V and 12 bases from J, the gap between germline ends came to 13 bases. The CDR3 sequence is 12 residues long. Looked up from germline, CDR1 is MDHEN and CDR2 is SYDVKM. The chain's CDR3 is CASSLLSGGWYF. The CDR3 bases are TGTGCCAGCAGTTTATTATCGGGGGGCTGGTACTTC.

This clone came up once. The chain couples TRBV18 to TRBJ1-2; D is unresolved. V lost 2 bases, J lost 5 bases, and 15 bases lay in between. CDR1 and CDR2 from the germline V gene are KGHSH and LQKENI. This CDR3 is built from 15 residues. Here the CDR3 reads CASSPAGEGHYGYTF. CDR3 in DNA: TGTGCCAGCTCACCAGCGGGTGAGGGCCATTATGGCTACACCTTC.

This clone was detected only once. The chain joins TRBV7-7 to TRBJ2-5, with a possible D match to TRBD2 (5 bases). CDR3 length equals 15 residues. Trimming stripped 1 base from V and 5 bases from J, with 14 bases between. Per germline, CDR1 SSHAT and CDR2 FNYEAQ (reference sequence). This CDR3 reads CASSLGGELRETQYF. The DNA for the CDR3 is TGTGCCAGCAGCTTAGGTGGGGAGCTCCGGGAGACCCAGTACTTC.